The rows below give T cell receptor beta chains drawn from one sample of a study of blood T cell repertoires in COVID-19. Sequenced by immunoSEQ multiplex PCR; TCRdb stores in-frame clones only, minus some. The sample comprises 120,000 or so clones, 85% of which are singletons, and approximately 30% rests with the top ten. The sequencing sample was made of peripheral blood. These receptors all come from a woman of 80 years or more with acute or convalescent COVID-19. Both conserved end residues are part of each CDR3. D genes are given only for firm matches. Only some rows state a clone size, as once, few, many or a class for expanded clones.

DNA: TGTGCCAGCGGGGGGGAAGGAAGGGGAGAGACCCAGTACTTC
CDR3: CASGGEGRGETQYF
J: TRBJ2-5
size: .
D: TRBD2
V: TRBV7-9

DNA: TGTGCCAGCAGCCCGTCTCGGGATACGCAGTATTTT
CDR3: CASSPSRDTQYF
J: TRBJ2-3
size: .
D: .
V: TRBV6-2/TRBV6-3

DNA: TGCGCCAGCAGCTTGGTCAGGGGGCAGGGGAACATTCAGTACTTC
CDR3: CASSLVRGQGNIQYF
J: TRBJ2-4
size: .
D: TRBD1
V: TRBV5-1

DNA: TGTGCCAGCAGCCTTTGGGGACAGTCAAATTCACCCCTCCACTTT
CDR3: CASSLWGQSNSPLHF
J: TRBJ1-6
size: .
D: TRBD1
V: TRBV7-2

DNA: TGTGCCAGCAGTTTCCGGACAGGACTCTATGGCTACACCTTC
CDR3: CASSFRTGLYGYTF
J: TRBJ1-2
size: once
D: TRBD1
V: TRBV6-5

DNA: TGTGCCAGCAGCCGCCGGGGGGGGGATGAAAAACTGTTTTTT
CDR3: CASSRRGGDEKLFF
J: TRBJ1-4
size: .
D: .
V: TRBV14

DNA: TGTGCCAGCAGTTACCCACAGGGCTCCGAGCAGTACTTC
CDR3: CASSYPQGSEQYF
J: TRBJ2-7
size: few
D: .
V: TRBV6-2/TRBV6-3

DNA: TGTGCCAGCACCGATCCCGAGGGGGTTAACTATGGCTACACCTTC
CDR3: CASTDPEGVNYGYTF
J: TRBJ1-2
size: .
D: .
V: TRBV7-2

DNA: TGCAGTGCTAGTTACAGGGAAGGAGCTTTCTTT
CDR3: CSASYREGAFF
J: TRBJ1-1
size: .
D: .
V: TRBV20-1

DNA: TGTGCCACCAGTGATTCACGGACACCTGAAGCTTTCTTT
CDR3: CATSDSRTPEAFF
J: TRBJ1-1
size: .
D: .
V: TRBV24-1

DNA: TGTGCCAGCAAACCCCGGGGGGGAGGCGAGCCCCAGCATTTT
CDR3: CASKPRGGGEPQHF
J: TRBJ1-5
size: .
D: .
V: TRBV6-5

DNA: TGTGCCAGCGGACAGGGAAGCGAGACCCAGTACTTC
CDR3: CASGQGSETQYF
J: TRBJ2-5
size: .
D: TRBD1
V: TRBV25-1

DNA: TGTGCCAGCAGTTTAACAGGGGAAAATGAAAAACTGTTTTTT
CDR3: CASSLTGENEKLFF
J: TRBJ1-4
size: .
D: TRBD1
V: TRBV27